This T cell receptor beta chain was found in a study of PD-1 blockade in mismatch repair-deficient tumors (TCRdb year 2017). Study-wide context: Between September 2013 and September 2016, the trial enrolled around 86 consecutive patients with approximately twelve mismatch repair-deficient cancer types, every one of whom had been previously treated and was progressing. Tumor-associated T cell clones were tracked in the peripheral blood of patients responding to PD-1 blockade by deep sequencing of TCR CDR3 regions.

The junction carries 8 bases between V and J, which are trimmed by 2 bases and 3 bases respectively. CDR1 and CDR2 are read off the germline V gene as SGHVS and FNYEAQ. The CDR3 sequence holds 13 residues, the cysteine and phenylalanine included. Only the CDR3 portion is preserved as DNA: 39 bases, with reading frame beginning at the first base. Beyond this particular receptor, the publication reports: Tumor-resident clones, often undetectable in blood before treatment, expanded rapidly after pembrolizumab and then contracted, generally before radiologic responses.

Points on this clone: This clone's antigen is unknown. Per-nucleotide qualities are absent, and no much larger clonotype sits a single base away.

Interpreted using the paper, the time point label stands for: peripheral blood 12 weeks after first pembrolizumab dose. For each enrolled patient, mismatch repair deficiency was established using either polymerase chain reaction or immunohistochemistry. TCR sequencing was performed for three patients who responded to pembrolizumab therapy. In the phase II trial, pembrolizumab PD-1 blockade was tested prospectively in advanced mismatch repair-deficient cancers, no matter which tissue of origin the cancers came from. Peripheral blood T cell samples were serially collected before and at multiple times after PD-1 blockade was started. Blood sampling times were reported as weeks after the first pembrolizumab dose. Libraries came from the immunoSEQ multiplex PCR assay. Held by TCRdb, this immuneACCESS table contains in-frame sequences only and omits some clones. Under half of the omission traces to an unresolved V gene where checked; the cause of the rest is unknown. Recorded for this sample are roughly 84,000 clones; over 70% of them occurred a single time. Approximately 2.7% of the sample comes from the top ten.

The source of this sequence is an adult with mismatch repair-deficient cancer. The material was peripheral blood, obtained 12 weeks after starting pembrolizumab. The chain joins TRBV7-6 to TRBJ2-7, with TRBD2 perhaps the D gene, on 5 matching bases. CDR3 loop: CASSLWESYEQYF. The DNA is TGTGCCAGCAGCTTATGGGAGAGCTACGAGCAGTACTTC.